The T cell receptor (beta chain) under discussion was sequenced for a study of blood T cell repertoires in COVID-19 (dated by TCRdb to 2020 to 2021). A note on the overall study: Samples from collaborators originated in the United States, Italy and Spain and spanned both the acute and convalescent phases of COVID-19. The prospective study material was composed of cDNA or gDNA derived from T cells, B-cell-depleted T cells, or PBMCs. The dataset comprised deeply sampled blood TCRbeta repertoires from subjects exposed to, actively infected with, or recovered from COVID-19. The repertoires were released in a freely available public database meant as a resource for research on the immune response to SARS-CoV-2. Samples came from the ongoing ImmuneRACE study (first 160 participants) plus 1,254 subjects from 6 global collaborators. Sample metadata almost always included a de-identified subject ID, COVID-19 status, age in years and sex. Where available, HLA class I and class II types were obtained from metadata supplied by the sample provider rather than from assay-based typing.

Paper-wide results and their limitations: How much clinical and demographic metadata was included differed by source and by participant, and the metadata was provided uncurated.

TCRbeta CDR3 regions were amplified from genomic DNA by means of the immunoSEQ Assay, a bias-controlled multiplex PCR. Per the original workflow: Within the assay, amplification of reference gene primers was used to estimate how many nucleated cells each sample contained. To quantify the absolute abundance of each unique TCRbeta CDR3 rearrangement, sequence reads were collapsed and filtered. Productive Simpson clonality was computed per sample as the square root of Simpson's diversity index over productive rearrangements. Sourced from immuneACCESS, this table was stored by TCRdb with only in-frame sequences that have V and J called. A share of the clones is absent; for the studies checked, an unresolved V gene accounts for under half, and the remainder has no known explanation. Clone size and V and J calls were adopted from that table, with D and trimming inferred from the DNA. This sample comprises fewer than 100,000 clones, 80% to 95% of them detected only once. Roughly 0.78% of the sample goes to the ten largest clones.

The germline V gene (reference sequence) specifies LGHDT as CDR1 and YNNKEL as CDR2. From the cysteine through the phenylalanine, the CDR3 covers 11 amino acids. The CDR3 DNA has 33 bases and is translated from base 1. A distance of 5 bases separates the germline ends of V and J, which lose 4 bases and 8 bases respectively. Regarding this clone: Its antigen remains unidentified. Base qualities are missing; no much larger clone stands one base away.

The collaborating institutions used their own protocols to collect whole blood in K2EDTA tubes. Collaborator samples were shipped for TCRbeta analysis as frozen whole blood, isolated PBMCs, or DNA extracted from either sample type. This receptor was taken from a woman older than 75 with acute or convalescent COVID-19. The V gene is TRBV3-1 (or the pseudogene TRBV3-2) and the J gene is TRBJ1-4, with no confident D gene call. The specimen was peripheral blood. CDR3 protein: CASSLTEKLFF. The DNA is TGTGCCAGCAGCCTCACAGAAAAACTGTTTTTT.